The entry that follows covers one T cell receptor (beta chain) sequence. Its antigen remains unknown. The record originates from a study of T cell responses to AZD1222 COVID-19 vaccine. Across the study: Investigators merged groups given second doses at roughly 4 or roughly 12 weeks. Study findings and constraints: Recipients of two AZD1222 doses showed rising Spike-specific TCR breadth and depth. Donors were largely white British and mainly female; clonal diversity was possibly underestimated.

V was shortened by 4 bases and J by 6 bases, with 16 bases between the two germline ends. The CDR3 extends over 14 amino acids. CDR1 is SGDLS and CDR2 is YYNGEE in the germline V gene. Only in-frame clones appear in the TCRdb table, and some are missing; sequencing was by immunoSEQ multiplex PCR. This table holds some 97,000 clones, roughly nine tenths found once. This TCR derives from an adult in good health. This sample comprised peripheral blood, obtained on day 0 of AZD1222 vaccination. The chain has TRBV9 and TRBJ1-2, with TRBD1 as a possible D gene (6 bases). CDR3 amino acids: CASSPRGPLNGYTF. Written as DNA, the CDR3 is TGTGCCAGCAGCCCCAGGGGCCCTCTCAATGGCTACACCTTC.